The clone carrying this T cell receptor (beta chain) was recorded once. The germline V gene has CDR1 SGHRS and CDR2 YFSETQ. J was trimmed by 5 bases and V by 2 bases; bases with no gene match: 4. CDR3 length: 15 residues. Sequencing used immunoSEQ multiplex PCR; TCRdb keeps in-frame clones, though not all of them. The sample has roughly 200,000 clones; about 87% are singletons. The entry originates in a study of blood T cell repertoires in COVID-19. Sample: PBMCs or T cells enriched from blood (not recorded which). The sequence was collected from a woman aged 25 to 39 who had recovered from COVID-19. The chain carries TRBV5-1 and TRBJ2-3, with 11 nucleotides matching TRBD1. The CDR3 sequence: CASSFGQGAGDTQYF. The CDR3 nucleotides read TGCGCCAGCAGCTTTGGACAGGGGGCCGGAGATACGCAGTATTTT.